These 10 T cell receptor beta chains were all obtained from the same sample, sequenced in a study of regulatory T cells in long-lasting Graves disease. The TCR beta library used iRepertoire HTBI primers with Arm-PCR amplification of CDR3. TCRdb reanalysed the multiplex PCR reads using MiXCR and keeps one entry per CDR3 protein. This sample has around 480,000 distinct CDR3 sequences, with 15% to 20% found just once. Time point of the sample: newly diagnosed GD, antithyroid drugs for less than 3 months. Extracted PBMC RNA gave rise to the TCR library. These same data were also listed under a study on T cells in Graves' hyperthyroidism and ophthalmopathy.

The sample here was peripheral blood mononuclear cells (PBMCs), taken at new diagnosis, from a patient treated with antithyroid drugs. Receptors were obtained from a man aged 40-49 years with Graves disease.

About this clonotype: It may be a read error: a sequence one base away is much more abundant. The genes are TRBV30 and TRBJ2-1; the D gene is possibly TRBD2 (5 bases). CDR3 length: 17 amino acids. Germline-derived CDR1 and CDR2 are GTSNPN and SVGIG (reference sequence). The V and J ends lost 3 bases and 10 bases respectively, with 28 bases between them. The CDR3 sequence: CAWSRGRTSFNSYEQFF. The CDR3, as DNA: TGTGCCTGGAGCCGAGGACGGACTTCCTTCAACTCCTACGAGCAGTTCTTC.

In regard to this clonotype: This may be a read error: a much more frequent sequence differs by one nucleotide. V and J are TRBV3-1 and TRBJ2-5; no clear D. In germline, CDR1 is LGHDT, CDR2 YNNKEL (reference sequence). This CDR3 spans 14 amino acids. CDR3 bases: TGTGCCGGCAGCTCAACCAGAAGCAGGGAGACCCAGTACTTC. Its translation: CAGSSTRSRETQYF.

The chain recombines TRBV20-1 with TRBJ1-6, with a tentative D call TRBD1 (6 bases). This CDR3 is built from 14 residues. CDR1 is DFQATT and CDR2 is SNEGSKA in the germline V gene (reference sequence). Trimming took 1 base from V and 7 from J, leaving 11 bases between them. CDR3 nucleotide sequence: TGCAGTGCTAGAGTTAGGGGACAAAATTCACCCCTCCACTTT. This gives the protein CSARVRGQNSPLHF.

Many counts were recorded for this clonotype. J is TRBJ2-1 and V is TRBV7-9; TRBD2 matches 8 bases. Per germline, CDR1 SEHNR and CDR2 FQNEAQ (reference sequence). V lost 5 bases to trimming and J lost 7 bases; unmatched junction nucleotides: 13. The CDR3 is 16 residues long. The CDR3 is CASSDWRGAQSNEQFF. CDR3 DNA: TGTGCCAGCAGCGACTGGCGGGGGGCACAGTCGAATGAGCAGTTCTTC.

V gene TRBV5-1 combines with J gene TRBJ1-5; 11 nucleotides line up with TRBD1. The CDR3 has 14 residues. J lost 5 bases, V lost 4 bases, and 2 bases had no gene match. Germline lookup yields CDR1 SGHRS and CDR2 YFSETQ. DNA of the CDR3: TGCGCCAGCAGCCAGGGACAGGGGGATCAGCCCCAGCATTTT. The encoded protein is CASSQGQGDQPQHF.

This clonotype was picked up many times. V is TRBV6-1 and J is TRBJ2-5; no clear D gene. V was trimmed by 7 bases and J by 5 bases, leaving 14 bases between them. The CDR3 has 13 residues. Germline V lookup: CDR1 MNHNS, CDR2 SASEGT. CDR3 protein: CASIALEMETQYF. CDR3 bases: TGTGCCAGCATCGCCCTAGAAATGGAGACCCAGTACTTC.

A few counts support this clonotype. DNA for the CDR3: TGTGCCAGCAGCTTAGGGAGAAGGGGGGATGAGCAGTTCTTC. Translating it yields CASSLGRRGDEQFF. V usage is TRBV7-8 and J usage is TRBJ2-1; D could derive from TRBD1 or TRBD2 (6 bases each). The CDR3 sequence is 14 residues long. Trimming stripped 1 base from V and 8 bases from J, with 12 bases between. The germline gives CDR1 SGHVS, CDR2 FQNEAQ.

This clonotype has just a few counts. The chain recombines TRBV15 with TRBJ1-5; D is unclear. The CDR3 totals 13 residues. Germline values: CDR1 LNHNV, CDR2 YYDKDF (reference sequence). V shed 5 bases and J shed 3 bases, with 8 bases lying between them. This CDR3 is CATSGLHNQPQHF. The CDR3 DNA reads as TGTGCCACCAGCGGGTTGCACAATCAGCCCCAGCATTTT.

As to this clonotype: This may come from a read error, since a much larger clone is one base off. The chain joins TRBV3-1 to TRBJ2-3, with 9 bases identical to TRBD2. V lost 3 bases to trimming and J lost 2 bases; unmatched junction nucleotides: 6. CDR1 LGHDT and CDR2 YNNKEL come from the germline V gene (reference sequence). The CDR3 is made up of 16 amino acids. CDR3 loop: CASSHRLAEPTDTQYF. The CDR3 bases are TGTGCCAGCAGCCACCGACTAGCGGAGCCCACAGATACGCAGTATTTT.

CDR3 nucleotides: TGTGCCAGCAGTTTACTAGCGACTGTCCAAGAGACCCAGTACTTC. Encoded protein: CASSLLATVQETQYF. The chain couples TRBV6-2 or TRBV6-3 to TRBJ2-5, with 7 bases aligning to TRBD2. The length of the CDR3 is 15 residues. Per the germline V gene, CDR1 is MNHEY and CDR2 is SVGEGT. The V segment lost 4 bases and the J segment 1 base; nucleotides outside the gene matches: 6.